This T cell receptor beta chain is drawn from a study of blood T cell repertoires in COVID-19. Study as a whole: The United States, Italy and Spain supplied acute and convalescent COVID-19 samples. Sources were T cells, B-cell-depleted T cells, or PBMCs; the material itself was cDNA or gDNA.

Authors' data handling: From reference gene primer amplification, estimates of nucleated cell counts were derived. Sequencing used immunoSEQ multiplex PCR; TCRdb keeps in-frame clones, though not all of them. Clone size and the V and J calls come from that table; the DNA yielded D and trimming. The table records just over 60,000 clones, around 85% of them present only once. V was cut by 4 bases and J by 4 bases, with 5 bases left in between. This CDR3 spans 12 amino acids. The germline CDR1 and CDR2 sequences are MNHEY and SVGAGI. The V call is TRBV6-5, the J call TRBJ2-1; D is perhaps TRBD1 (5 bases). The material sequenced was peripheral blood. The TCR originated in a man in his 60s with acute or convalescent COVID-19. The CDR3 spells CASSWTYNEQFF. DNA for the CDR3: TGTGCCAGCAGTTGGACATACAATGAGCAGTTCTTC.